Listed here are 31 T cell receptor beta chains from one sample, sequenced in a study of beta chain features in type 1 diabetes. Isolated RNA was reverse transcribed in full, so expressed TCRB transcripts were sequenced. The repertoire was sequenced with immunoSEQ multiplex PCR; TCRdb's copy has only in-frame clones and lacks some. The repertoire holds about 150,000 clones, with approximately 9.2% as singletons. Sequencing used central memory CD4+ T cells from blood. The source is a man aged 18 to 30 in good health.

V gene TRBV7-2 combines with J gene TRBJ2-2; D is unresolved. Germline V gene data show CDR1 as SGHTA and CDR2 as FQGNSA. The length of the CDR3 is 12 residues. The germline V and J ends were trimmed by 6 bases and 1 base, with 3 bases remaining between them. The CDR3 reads CASSLNTGELFF. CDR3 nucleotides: TGTGCCAGCAGTCTGAACACCGGGGAGCTGTTTTTT. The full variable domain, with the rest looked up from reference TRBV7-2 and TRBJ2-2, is GAGVSQSPSNKVTEKGKDVELRCDPISGHTALYWYRQSLGQGLEFLIYFQGNSAPDKSGLPSDRFSAERTGGSVSTLTIQRTQQEDSAVYLCASSLNTGELFFGEGSRLTVL.

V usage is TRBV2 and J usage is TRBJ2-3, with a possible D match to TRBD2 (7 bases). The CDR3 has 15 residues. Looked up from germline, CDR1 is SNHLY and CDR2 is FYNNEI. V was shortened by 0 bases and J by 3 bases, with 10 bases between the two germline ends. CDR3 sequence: CASSEAGGATDTQYF. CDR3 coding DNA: TGTGCCAGCAGTGAAGCTGGGGGGGCGACAGATACGCAGTATTTT.

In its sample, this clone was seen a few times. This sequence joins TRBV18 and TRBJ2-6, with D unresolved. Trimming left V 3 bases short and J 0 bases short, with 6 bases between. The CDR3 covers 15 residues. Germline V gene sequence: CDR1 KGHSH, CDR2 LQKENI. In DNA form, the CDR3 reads TGTGCCAGCTCACCGGTCAGCTCTGGGGCCAACGTCCTGACTTTC. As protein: CASSPVSSGANVLTF.

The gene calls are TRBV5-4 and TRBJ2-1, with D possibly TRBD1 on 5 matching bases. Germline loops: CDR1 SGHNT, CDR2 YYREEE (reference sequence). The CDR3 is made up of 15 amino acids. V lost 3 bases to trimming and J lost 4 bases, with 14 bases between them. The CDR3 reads CASSSDGRTYNEQFF. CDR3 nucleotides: TGTGCCAGCAGCTCGGATGGACGGACATACAATGAGCAGTTCTTC.

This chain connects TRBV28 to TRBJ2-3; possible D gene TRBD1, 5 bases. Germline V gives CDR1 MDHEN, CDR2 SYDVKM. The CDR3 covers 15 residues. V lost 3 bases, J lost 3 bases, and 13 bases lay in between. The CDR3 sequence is CASSFSGRVTDTQYF. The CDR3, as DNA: TGTGCCAGCAGTTTCTCTGGCAGGGTGACAGATACGCAGTATTTT.

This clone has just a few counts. The CDR3 is CASSLPGTDTQYF. The CDR3 DNA follows: TGTGCCAGCAGCTTACCGGGTACAGATACGCAGTATTTT. The V gene is TRBV7-2, the J gene TRBJ2-3; no firm D call. The CDR3 contains 13 residues. Per the germline V gene, CDR1 is SGHTA and CDR2 is FQGNSA. V dropped 2 bases and J dropped 3 bases, with 6 bases sitting between them. The entire variable domain, with the rest obtained from reference TRBV7-2 and TRBJ2-3, is as follows: GAGVSQSPSNKVTEKGKDVELRCDPISGHTALYWYRQSLGQGLEFLIYFQGNSAPDKSGLPSDRFSAERTGGSVSTLTIQRTQQEDSAVYLCASSLPGTDTQYFGPGTRLTVL.

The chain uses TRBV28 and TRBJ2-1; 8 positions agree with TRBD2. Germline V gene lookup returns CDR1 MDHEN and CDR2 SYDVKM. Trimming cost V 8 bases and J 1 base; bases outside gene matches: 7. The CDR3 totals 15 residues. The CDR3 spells CASLVGGGSYNEQFF. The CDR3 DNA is TGTGCCAGCCTAGTCGGCGGGGGGTCCTACAATGAGCAGTTCTTC.

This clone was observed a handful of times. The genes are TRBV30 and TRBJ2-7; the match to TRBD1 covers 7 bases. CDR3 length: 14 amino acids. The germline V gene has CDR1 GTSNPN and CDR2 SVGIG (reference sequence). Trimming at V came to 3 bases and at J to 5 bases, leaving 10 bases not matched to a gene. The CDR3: CAWRRGGRGHEQYF. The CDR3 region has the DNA TGTGCCTGGAGGAGAGGGGGCAGGGGCCACGAGCAGTACTTC.

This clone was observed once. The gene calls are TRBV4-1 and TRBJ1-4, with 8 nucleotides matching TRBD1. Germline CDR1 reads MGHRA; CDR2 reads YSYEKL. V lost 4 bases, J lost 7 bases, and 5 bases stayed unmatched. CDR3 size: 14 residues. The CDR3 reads CASSPGQGAEKLFF. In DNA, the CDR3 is TGCGCCAGCAGCCCTGGACAGGGAGCTGAAAAACTGTTTTTT.

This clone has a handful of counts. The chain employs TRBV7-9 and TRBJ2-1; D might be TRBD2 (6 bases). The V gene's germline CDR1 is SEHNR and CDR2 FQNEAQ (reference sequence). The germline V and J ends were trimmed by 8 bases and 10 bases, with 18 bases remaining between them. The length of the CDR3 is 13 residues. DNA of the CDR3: TGTGCCAGCCGGGGGTTGGGGATCGGGGAGCAGTTCTTC. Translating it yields CASRGLGIGEQFF.

The CDR3 DNA sequence: TGTGCCAGCAGTGAAGCGGGCAGGGAAGCTTTCTTT. This encodes CASSEAGREAFF. This chain links TRBV6-1 with TRBJ1-1; no clear D. From germline, CDR1 is MNHNS and CDR2 SASEGT. This CDR3 is 12 amino acids long. V lost 0 bases, J lost 8 bases, and 7 bases lay in between.

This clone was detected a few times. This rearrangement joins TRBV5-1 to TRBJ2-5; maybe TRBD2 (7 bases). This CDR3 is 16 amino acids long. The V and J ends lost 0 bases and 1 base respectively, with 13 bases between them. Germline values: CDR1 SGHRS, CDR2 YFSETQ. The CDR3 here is CASSLDAGAFQETQYF. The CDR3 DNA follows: TGCGCCAGCAGCTTGGACGCGGGGGCCTTCCAAGAGACCCAGTACTTC. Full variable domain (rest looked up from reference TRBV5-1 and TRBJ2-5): KAGVTQTPRYLIKTRGQQVTLSCSPISGHRSVSWYQQTPGQGLQFLFEYFSETQRNKGNFPGRFSGRQFSNSRSEMNVSTLELGDSALYLCASSLDAGAFQETQYFGPGTRLLVL.

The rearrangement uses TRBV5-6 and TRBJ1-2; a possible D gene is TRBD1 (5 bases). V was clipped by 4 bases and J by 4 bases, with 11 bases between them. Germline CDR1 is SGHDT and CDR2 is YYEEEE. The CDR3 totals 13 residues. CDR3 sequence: CASSRGTSYGYTF. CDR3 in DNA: TGTGCCAGCAGCCGGGGGACCTCCTATGGCTACACCTTC.

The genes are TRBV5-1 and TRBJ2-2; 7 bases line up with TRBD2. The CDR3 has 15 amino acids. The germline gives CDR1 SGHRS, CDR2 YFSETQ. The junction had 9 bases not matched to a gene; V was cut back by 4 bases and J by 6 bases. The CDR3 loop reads CASSPQGSGSGELFF. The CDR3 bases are TGCGCCAGCAGCCCCCAAGGTAGCGGGTCCGGGGAGCTGTTTTTT. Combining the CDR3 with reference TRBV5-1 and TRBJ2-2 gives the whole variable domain KAGVTQTPRYLIKTRGQQVTLSCSPISGHRSVSWYQQTPGQGLQFLFEYFSETQRNKGNFPGRFSGRQFSNSRSEMNVSTLELGDSALYLCASSPQGSGSGELFFGEGSRLTVL.

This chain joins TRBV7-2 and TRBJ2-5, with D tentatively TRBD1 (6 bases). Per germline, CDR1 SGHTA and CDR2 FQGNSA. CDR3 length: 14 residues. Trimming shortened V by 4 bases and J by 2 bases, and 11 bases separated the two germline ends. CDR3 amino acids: CASSSSRGQETQYF. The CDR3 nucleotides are TGTGCCAGCAGCTCATCTAGGGGGCAAGAGACCCAGTACTTC.

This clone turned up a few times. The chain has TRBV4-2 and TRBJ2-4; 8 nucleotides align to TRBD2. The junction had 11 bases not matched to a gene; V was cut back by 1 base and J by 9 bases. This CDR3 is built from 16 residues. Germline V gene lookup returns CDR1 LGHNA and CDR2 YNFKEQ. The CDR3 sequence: CASSQGLPGGDGIQYF. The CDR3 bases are TGTGCCAGCAGCCAAGGTCTCCCGGGGGGGGACGGCATTCAGTACTTC.

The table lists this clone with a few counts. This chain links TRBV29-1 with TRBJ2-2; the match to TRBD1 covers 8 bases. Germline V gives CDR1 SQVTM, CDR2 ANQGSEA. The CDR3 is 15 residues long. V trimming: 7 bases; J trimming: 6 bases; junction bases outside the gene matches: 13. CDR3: CSDETGDTISGELFF. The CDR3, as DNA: TGCAGCGACGAGACAGGGGATACAATCTCCGGGGAGCTGTTTTTT.

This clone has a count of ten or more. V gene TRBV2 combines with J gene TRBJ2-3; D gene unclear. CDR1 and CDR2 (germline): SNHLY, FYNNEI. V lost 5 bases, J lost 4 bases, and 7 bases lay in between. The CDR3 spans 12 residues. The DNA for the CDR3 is TGTGCCAGCAGTTCACTACCAGATACGCAGTATTTT. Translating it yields CASSSLPDTQYF.

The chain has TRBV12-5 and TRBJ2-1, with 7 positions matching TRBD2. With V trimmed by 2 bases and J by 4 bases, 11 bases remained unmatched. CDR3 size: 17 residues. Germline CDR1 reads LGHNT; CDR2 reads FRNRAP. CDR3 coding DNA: TGTGCTAGTGGTTTGTCAGCGGGGCCTTTAACTTACAATGAGCAGTTCTTC. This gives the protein CASGLSAGPLTYNEQFF.

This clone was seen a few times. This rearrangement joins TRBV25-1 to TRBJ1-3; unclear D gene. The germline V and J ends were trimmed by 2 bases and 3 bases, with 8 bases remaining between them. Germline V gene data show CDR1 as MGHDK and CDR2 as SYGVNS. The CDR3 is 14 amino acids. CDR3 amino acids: CASSEPGDGNTIYF. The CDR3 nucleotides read TGTGCCAGCAGTGAACCCGGGGATGGAAACACCATATATTTT.

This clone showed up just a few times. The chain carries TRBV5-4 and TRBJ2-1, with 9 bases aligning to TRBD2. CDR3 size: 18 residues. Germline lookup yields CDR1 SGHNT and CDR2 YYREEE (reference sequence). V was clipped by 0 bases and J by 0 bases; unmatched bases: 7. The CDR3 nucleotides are TGTGCCAGCAGCTTGGCGCTAGCGGGAACAAGCTCCTACAATGAGCAGTTCTTC. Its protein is CASSLALAGTSSYNEQFF.

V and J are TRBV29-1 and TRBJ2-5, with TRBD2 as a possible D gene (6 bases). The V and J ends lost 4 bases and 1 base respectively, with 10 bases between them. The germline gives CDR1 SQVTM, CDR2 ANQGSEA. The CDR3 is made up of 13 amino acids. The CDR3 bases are TGCAGCGTTGGGGGGGAGGTCCAAGAGACCCAGTACTTC. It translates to CSVGGEVQETQYF.

The DNA of the CDR3 is TGTGCCAGCAGGATTTCGGGTGGGGCCAACGATTACGAGCAGTACTTC. Translation gives CASRISGGANDYEQYF. The V gene is TRBV28, the J gene TRBJ2-7; D possibly corresponds to TRBD1 (5 bases). Trimming stripped 6 bases from V and 4 bases from J, with 22 bases between. The CDR3 consists of 16 residues. CDR1 and CDR2 from the germline V gene are MDHEN and SYDVKM.

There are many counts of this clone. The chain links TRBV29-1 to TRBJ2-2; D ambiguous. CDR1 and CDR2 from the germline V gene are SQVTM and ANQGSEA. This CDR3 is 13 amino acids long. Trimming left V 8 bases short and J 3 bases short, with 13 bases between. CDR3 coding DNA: TGCAGCCCCGAGGATAGAGACACCGGGGAGCTGTTTTTT. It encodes CSPEDRDTGELFF.

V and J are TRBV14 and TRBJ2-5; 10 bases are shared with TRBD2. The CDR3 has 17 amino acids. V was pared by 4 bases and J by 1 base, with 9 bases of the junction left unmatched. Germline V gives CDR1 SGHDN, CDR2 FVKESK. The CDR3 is CASSPRLSSGGQETQYF. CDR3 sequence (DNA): TGTGCCAGCAGCCCCAGGCTGTCTAGCGGGGGCCAAGAGACCCAGTACTTC.

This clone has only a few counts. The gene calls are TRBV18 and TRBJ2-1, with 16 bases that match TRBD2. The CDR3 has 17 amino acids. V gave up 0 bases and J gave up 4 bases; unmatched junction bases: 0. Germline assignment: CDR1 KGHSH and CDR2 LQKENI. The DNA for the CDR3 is TGTGCCAGCTCACCACCGGGACTAGCGGGGGGGTACAATGAGCAGTTCTTC. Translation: CASSPPGLAGGYNEQFF. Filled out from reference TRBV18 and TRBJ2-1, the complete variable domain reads NAGVMQNPRHLVRRRGQEARLRCSPMKGHSHVYWYRQLPEEGLKFMVYLQKENIIDESGMPKERFSAEFPKEGPSILRIQQVVRGDSAAYFCASSPPGLAGGYNEQFFGPGTRLTVL.

This CDR3 is CASSLGPNQPQHF. The CDR3 region has the DNA TGTGCCAGCAGCTTGGGGCCAAATCAGCCCCAGCATTTT. The V call is TRBV5-4, the J call TRBJ1-5; no clear D gene. Germline lookup yields CDR1 SGHNT and CDR2 YYREEE (reference sequence). The CDR3 totals 13 residues. The ends were cut back, 0 bases at V and 4 bases at J, with 5 bases in the middle.

In DNA, the CDR3 is TGCAGCGTTGAAGAAGTAGAGGGAGGAGGCACAGATACGCAGTATTTT. Its translation is CSVEEVEGGGTDTQYF. V and J are TRBV29-1 and TRBJ2-3; perhaps TRBD2 as D (6 bases). CDR3 length: 16 residues. CDR1 is SQVTM and CDR2 is ANQGSEA in the germline V gene. Trimming cost V 0 bases and J 1 base, with 14 bases left between them.

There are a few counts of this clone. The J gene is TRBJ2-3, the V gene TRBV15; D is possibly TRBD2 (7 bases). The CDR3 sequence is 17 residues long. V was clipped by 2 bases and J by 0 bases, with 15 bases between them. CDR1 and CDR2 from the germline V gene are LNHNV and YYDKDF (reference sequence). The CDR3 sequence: CATSRFTGGRSTDTQYF. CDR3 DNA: TGTGCCACCAGCAGATTTACGGGGGGCAGGAGCACAGATACGCAGTATTTT.

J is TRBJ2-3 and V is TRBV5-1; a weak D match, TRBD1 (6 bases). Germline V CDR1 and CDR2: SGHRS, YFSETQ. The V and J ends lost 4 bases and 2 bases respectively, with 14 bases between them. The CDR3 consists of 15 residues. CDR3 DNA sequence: TGCGCCAGCAGCCTCGGACAGCACAACACAGATACGCAGTATTTT. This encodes CASSLGQHNTDTQYF.

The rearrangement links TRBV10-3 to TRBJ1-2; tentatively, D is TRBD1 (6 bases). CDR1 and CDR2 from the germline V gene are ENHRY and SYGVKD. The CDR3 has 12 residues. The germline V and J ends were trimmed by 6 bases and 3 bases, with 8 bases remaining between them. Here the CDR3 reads CAISNRDYGYTF. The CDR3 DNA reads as TGTGCCATCAGCAACAGGGACTATGGCTACACCTTC.